This T cell receptor beta chain derives from a study of T cells expressing NK-cell markers (dated by TCRdb to 2020 to 2021). Context from the whole study: Eight or nine donors provided sorted CD3+CD56+NKG2C+, CD3+CD56+NKG2C- and CD3+CD56-NKG2C+ T-cell subsets, whose TCR beta-chain repertoires were profiled. Randomly selected healthy volunteers, three men and five women, were used as the eight sequenced donors. Seven of the eight sequenced donors were HCMV-seropositive and one was HCMV-seronegative. Illumina HiSeq 2000/2500, MiSeq or NextSeq was used to sequence libraries as 2 x 150 bp reads.

Sequenced using an Illumina HiSeq 2000. The TCR beta cDNA libraries were made using 5'RACE template switching, a step that added both a universal primer site and unique molecular identifiers. cDNA synthesis was primed from the TCR beta constant segment and was followed by two successive PCR amplification steps. On the authors' methods: MIGEC was used to demultiplex reads and group reads by UMI, and MiTCR was used to assemble and quantify clonotypes. To exclude erroneous sequences, any TCR cDNA sequence not supported by at least two reads was discarded. The tcR package was used for downstream repertoire analysis, and clonotypes were matched across fractions by CDR3 nucleotide sequence plus V segment. VDJmatch was used to annotate antigen specificity against VDJdb, with one amino acid substitution in CDR3 permitted. TCRdb reprocessed the reads; each CDR3 protein sequence makes one entry, and DNA is unavailable. The V and J calls follow TCRdb's processing rather than the paper's. The sample table gives around 110,000 distinct CDR3 sequences. The biggest ten clones account for roughly 18% of the sample.

The paper's findings and limits, for the study overall: Those dominant clonotypes were again the most abundant among CD3+CD56-NKG2C+ cells in a few donors, at about 25-60.1%. In more than 5 donors, the dominant CD3+CD56+NKG2C+ clonotypes were found to rank among the top 10 CD8+ clonotypes and to make up about 1.0-7.0% of CD8+ T cells. Whether the expanded NKG2C-expressing T cell clones were specific for HCMV antigens remained unclear.

The germline V gene yields MNHNS for CDR1 and SASEGT for CDR2. The CDR3 runs 13 residues from the cysteine to the phenylalanine. No DNA sequence was recorded. A commercial ELISA kit detecting HCMV-specific IgG in serum was used to determine HCMV serostatus. Peripheral blood mononuclear cells were isolated from blood by Ficoll density gradient centrifugation. Turning to this clonotype: Its antigen target is currently unknown.

The receptor chain draws on TRBV6-1 and TRBJ1-1; the D call of TRBD1 rests on TCRdb alone, since no DNA is present to check it. The sequence came from a woman between 18 and 75 years old in good health. Sequenced: blood T cells: a sorted CD56 or NKG2C T cell subset, CD4+ or CD8+ T cells, or bulk PBMC T cells (not recorded which). Here the CDR3 is given as CASRINRGTEAFF.